Below, 6 T cell receptor beta chains from the same sample are listed, as sequenced in a study of T-cell memory formation after mild COVID-19. From the 5' RACE reads, TCRdb called clonotypes with MiXCR, one entry per CDR3 protein. The repertoire consists of 550,000 to 700,000 distinct CDR3 sequences, with about 18% occurring once and the leading ten covering roughly 7.8%. The material sequenced was PBMCs or a T cell subset sorted from them (not recorded which). The receptors come from an adult woman who had mild COVID-19 (a few samples of this study predate the infection). Cell type and time point are not known.

This clonotype was seen a handful of times. V and J are TRBV12-3 or TRBV12-4 and TRBJ2-5; 12 bases map to TRBD2. The length of the CDR3 is 17 residues. The V segment lost 5 bases and the J segment 5 bases; nucleotides outside the gene matches: 12. In nucleotides, the CDR3 is TGTGCCAGCAGTCCAAATGTCCTAGCGGGAGGGGGGGAGACCCAGTACTTC. This translates into CASSPNVLAGGGETQYF.

This clonotype was found a few times. The rearrangement uses TRBV6-6 and TRBJ2-4, with 8 bases identical to TRBD2. The CDR3 sequence is 19 residues long. V lost 8 bases, J lost 0 bases, and 18 bases stayed unmatched. Per the germline V gene, CDR1 is MNHNY and CDR2 is SVGAGI (reference sequence). Written as DNA, the CDR3 is TGTGCCAGCGCGCTCCGAGGGCGGGGGGCCCGGATAGCCAAAAACATTCAGTACTTC. As protein: CASALRGRGARIAKNIQYF.

This clonotype was counted ten times or more. The V and J genes are TRBV4-3 and TRBJ2-1; 10 bases are a match to TRBD2. The CDR3 spans 18 residues. V was clipped by 0 bases and J by 8 bases; unmatched bases: 13. The germline V gene has CDR1 LGHNA and CDR2 YSLEER. CDR3 sequence reads: CASSQDLSPSGSYDEQFF. The CDR3 DNA sequence: TGCGCCAGCAGCCAAGATCTTTCCCCTAGCGGGAGTTATGATGAGCAGTTCTTC.

This clonotype has more than one count but fewer than ten. The chain carries TRBV5-1 and TRBJ1-1; D is undetermined. This CDR3 has 14 residues. The V end lost 2 bases, the J end lost 2 bases, and 10 bases lay between the germline ends. CDR1 SGHRS and CDR2 YFSETQ come from the germline V gene. CDR3 region: CASSFWTGNTEAFF. The CDR3, as DNA: TGCGCCAGCAGCTTTTGGACGGGAAACACTGAAGCTTTCTTT.

This clonotype has only a few counts. At one boundary the junction diverges from the germline segment, which might be a read error. V and J are TRBV5-6 and TRBJ2-2, with TRBD1 as a possible D gene (6 bases). CDR1 and CDR2 from the germline V gene are SGHDT and YYEEEE. The CDR3 consists of 15 residues. CDR3 sequence (DNA): TGTGCCAGCAGCTGGGGGCCATCGAACACCGGGGATCTGTTTTTT. It yields the protein CASSWGPSNTGDLFF. The whole variable domain, remainder taken from reference TRBV5-6 and TRBJ2-2, is DAGVTQSPTHLIKTRGQQVTLRCSPKSGHDTVSWYQQALGQGPQFIFQYYEEEERQRGNFPDRFSGHQFPNYSSELNVNALLLGDSALYLCASSWGPSNTGDLFFGEGSRLTVL.

This clonotype was observed a handful of times. The chain couples TRBV25-1 to TRBJ2-1; 10 positions match TRBD2. The CDR3 totals 17 residues. The germline V gene encodes CDR1 MGHDK and CDR2 SYGVNS. The V segment lost 4 bases and the J segment 0 bases; nucleotides outside the gene matches: 6. Here the CDR3 reads CASSASGGGSSYNEQFF. The CDR3 DNA sequence: TGTGCCAGCAGTGCCAGCGGGGGGGGTAGCTCCTACAATGAGCAGTTCTTC.